The next 4 T cell receptor beta chains were all read from a single sample in a study of blood T cell repertoires in COVID-19. Profiled with immunoSEQ multiplex PCR; TCRdb holds only in-frame clones, not every one. The table lists roughly 200,000 clones, roughly 78% of them singletons. The sequencing sample was made of peripheral blood. The receptors were sampled from a woman at least 80 years old with active or convalescent COVID-19.

The V and J genes are TRBV5-1 and TRBJ2-3; 13 bases agree with TRBD2. With V trimmed by 0 bases and J by 2 bases, 3 bases remained unmatched. The CDR3 length is 17 residues. The germline V gene encodes CDR1 SGHRS and CDR2 YFSETQ. CDR3 sequence: CASSLGTSGGVTDTQYF. The CDR3 coding sequence is TGCGCCAGCAGCTTGGGGACTAGCGGGGGCGTCACAGATACGCAGTATTTT.

The gene calls are TRBV24-1 and TRBJ2-3; weak D call: TRBD1 (7 bases). There are 12 residues in the CDR3. Germline CDR1 and CDR2: KGHDR and SFDVKD. V gave up 2 bases and J gave up 9 bases, with 8 bases separating them. Written as DNA, the CDR3 is TGTGCCACCAGTGATTCAGGGGGGACGCAGTATTTT. Protein product: CATSDSGGTQYF.

This clone came up a few times. The V and J genes are TRBV19 and TRBJ2-1, with TRBD2 matching 8 bases. Germline trimming cut 4 bases from V and 5 bases from J; bases unmatched to any gene: 7. The germline V gene has CDR1 LNHDA and CDR2 SQIVND (reference sequence). This CDR3 is 15 amino acids long. The CDR3 sequence is CASSSAGGHNNEQFF. Here the CDR3 DNA reads TGTGCCAGTAGTAGTGCGGGGGGCCACAACAATGAGCAGTTCTTC. Full variable domain (outside the CDR3, taken from reference TRBV19 and TRBJ2-1): DGGITQSPKYLFRKEGQNVTLSCEQNLNHDAMYWYRQDPGQGLRLIYYSQIVNDFQKGDIAEGYSVSREKKESFPLTVTSAQKNPTAFYLCASSSAGGHNNEQFFGPGTRLTVL.

This clone was picked up one time. The rearrangement uses TRBV6-1 and TRBJ1-1; D not certain. V gave up 3 bases and J gave up 5 bases, with 16 bases separating them. This CDR3 is 15 amino acids long. Germline V gives CDR1 MNHNS, CDR2 SASEGT. CDR3 sequence: CASSDFGQVSTEAFF. The CDR3 nucleotides read TGTGCCAGCAGTGATTTTGGGCAGGTCTCGACTGAAGCTTTCTTT.